Here is one T cell receptor beta chain with its context. V gave up 4 bases and J gave up 0 bases, with 7 bases separating them. Germline assignment: CDR1 SQVTM and CDR2 ANQGSEA. This CDR3 comprises 13 residues. The data are from a study of T cell changes during pregnancy in multiple sclerosis. Repertoires were generated with immunoSEQ multiplex PCR, while TCRdb's copy carries only in-frame clones and drops some. The table records around 50,000 clones, 85% to 95% of them present only once. Sequenced here: CD4+ T cells from peripheral blood mononuclear cells, sampled in the third trimester of pregnancy. This chain uses TRBV29-1 with TRBJ1-3; D is ambiguous. This TCR was recovered from a female donor with multiple sclerosis, enrolled in a pregnancy study. CDR3 coding DNA: TGCAGCGTTGCAGGCCCCTCTGGAAACACCATATATTTT. It yields the protein CSVAGPSGNTIYF.